This is a list of T cell receptor beta chains from one sample in a study of T cell repertoires in cytomegalovirus infection. Using its own MiXCR run on the reads, TCRdb lists one record per CDR3 protein. The sample consists of 180,000 or so distinct CDR3 sequences, 17% of them appearing once. The source material was CD8+ T cells from PBMCs. These receptors were obtained from a human donor in good health (CMV status not recorded). Some clones in this sample may be carry-over from other donors' samples. CDR3s include the opening cysteine and the closing phenylalanine or tryptophan. Fields, in order: J gene, V gene, clone size, D gene, CDR3 length, CDR3 DNA, CDR3 protein. A D gene is named only where the DNA matches it firmly. Expanded clones get a size class; other rows say once, few or many, or leave the size out.

TRBJ2-1	TRBV11-3	few	TRBD1	15	TGTGCCAGCAGTCCTGGACAGGGGGCCCACAATGAGCAGTTCTTC	CASSPGQGAHNEQFF
TRBJ1-2	TRBV6-2/TRBV6-3	few	.	14	TGTGCCAGCAGTCGCCCACCTCCAGGGGATGGCTACACCTTC	CASSRPPPGDGYTF
TRBJ1-6	TRBV7-9	few	.	13	TGTGCCAGCAGCGAGGGATATAATTCACCCCTCCACTTT	CASSEGYNSPLHF
TRBJ1-2	TRBV12-3/TRBV12-4	.	TRBD1	15	TGTGCCAGCAGATTAACGGACAGGGCCAACTATGGCTACACCTTC	CASRLTDRANYGYTF
TRBJ1-5	TRBV20-1	few	.	15	TGCAGTGCCCCTTTGGACAGAGTAGGCAATCAGCCCCAGCATTTT	CSAPLDRVGNQPQHF
TRBJ1-5	TRBV7-6	few	.	13	TGTGCCAGCAGCTCTGGGGCAGGCCAGCCCCAGCATTTT	CASSSGAGQPQHF
TRBJ2-3	TRBV7-2	.	TRBD1	16	TGTGCCAGCAGCCTCCGTGGGACAGCCACACAGGATACGCAGTATTTT	CASSLRGTATQDTQYF
TRBJ2-7	TRBV7-6	few	TRBD1	15	TGTGCCAGCAGCCCGGGACAGGGGGTTCCCTACGAGCAGTACTTC	CASSPGQGVPYEQYF
TRBJ2-1	TRBV7-8	many	.	17	TGTGCCAGCAGCTTAGCATATGGTGAGGGGCCCTACAATGAGCAGTTCTTC	CASSLAYGEGPYNEQFF
TRBJ1-5	TRBV14	few	TRBD1	16	TGTGCCAGCAGCCAAGAGGACAGGAGAGAAAATCAGCCCCAGCATTTT	CASSQEDRRENQPQHF
TRBJ2-1	TRBV7-6	many	.	14	TGTGCCAGCAGCTTAGGGGGGGAAAGAAATGAGCAGTTCTTC	CASSLGGERNEQFF
TRBJ1-5	TRBV4-1	.	.	15	TGCGCCAGCAGCCAAGATCGAGCTGGAAACCAGCCCCAGCATTTT	CASSQDRAGNQPQHF
TRBJ2-4	TRBV27	.	.	15	TGTGCCAGCAGTTTAAGTTTGGTAGCCAAAAACATTCAGTACTTC	CASSLSLVAKNIQYF
TRBJ2-1	TRBV5-8	few	TRBD2	15	TGTGCCAGCAGCCGGGAGGTTGGGGGAGTACCTGAGCAGTTCTTC	CASSREVGGVPEQFF
TRBJ1-5	TRBV6-5	few	.	15	TGTGCCAGCAGTTACTCCTTAGGGGGCAATCAGCCCCAGCATTTT	CASSYSLGGNQPQHF
TRBJ1-5	TRBV6-5	few	.	14	TGTGCCAGCAGTTACTTAGGTAGCAATCAGCCCCAGCATTTT	CASSYLGSNQPQHF
TRBJ1-2	TRBV24-1	.	.	17	TGTGCCACCAGTGATTTGTGGGGAGGGGCGCTCACCTATGGCTACACCTTC	CATSDLWGGALTYGYTF
TRBJ2-7	TRBV20-1	.	.	12	TGCAGTGTTTCGGGGAATAGATACGAGCAGTACTTC	CSVSGNRYEQYF
TRBJ2-6	TRBV9	few	.	17	TGTGCCAGCAACTACAGGGAAAGAAGCTCTGGGGCCAACGTCCTGACTTTC	CASNYRERSSGANVLTF
TRBJ1-1	TRBV29-1	few	.	12	TGCAGCGTTGGAAGAGAGAACACTGAAGCTTTCTTT	CSVGRENTEAFF
TRBJ1-5	TRBV9	few	.	14	TGTGCCAGCAGCGTAGCTCCGGGGAATCAGCCCCAGCATTTT	CASSVAPGNQPQHF
TRBJ1-1	TRBV27	few	.	13	TGTGCCAGCAGTTCACACTGGACAGAAGAAGCTTTCTTT	CASSSHWTEEAFF
TRBJ2-2	TRBV10-3	few	TRBD2	19	TGTGCCATCAGTCCCCCGGGGCTAGCGGGGGAACCCTACACCGGGGAGCTGTTTTTT	CAISPPGLAGEPYTGELFF
TRBJ1-5	TRBV27	few	.	12	TGTGCCAGCAGCTTCCCGGATCAGCCCCAGCATTTT	CASSFPDQPQHF
TRBJ2-1	TRBV28	few	.	13	TGTGCCAGCAGCCCCGGACACAGCAATGAGCAGTTCTTC	CASSPGHSNEQFF
TRBJ1-1	TRBV6-1	.	.	14	TGTGCCAGCAGGGACCGGGACGTCTCCGGCCGGGCTTTCTTT	CASRDRDVSGRAFF
TRBJ1-5	TRBV24-1	few	.	15	TGTGCCACCAGTGATTTGAAGGGCAGCAATCAGCCCCAGCATTTT	CATSDLKGSNQPQHF
TRBJ2-2	TRBV28	.	.	15	TGTGCCAGCAGCTCCGGGACTCAGACCGTCGGGGAGCTGTTTTTT	CASSSGTQTVGELFF